This TCR beta chain was captured by sequencing in a study of cytomegalovirus exposure and HLA in healthy donors. The PCR made use of 60 Vbeta and 13 Jbeta primers. Original data processing: Tens of millions of unique TCR beta chains, roughly 10 million shared, were counted in a later analysis. Repertoires were generated with immunoSEQ multiplex PCR, while TCRdb's copy carries only in-frame clones and drops some. V, J and clone size derive from that table, while D and trimming were established from the DNA sequence. The top ten clones hold about 23% of a sample with 55,000 to 80,000 clones, around 68% of them seen once. V lost 1 base and J lost 5; bases outside the gene matches: 10. CDR3 length: 16 residues. Germline V gene sequence: CDR1 SEHNR, CDR2 FQNEAQ (reference sequence).

The J gene is TRBJ2-7, the V gene TRBV7-9, with TRBD2 identical over 8 bases. The sample was PBMCs. The sequence derives from a man aged 50 to 59 in good health and CMV-seropositive. The chain's CDR3 is CASSLGGAAGVNEQYF. The CDR3 coding sequence is TGTGCCAGCAGCTTAGGAGGGGCAGCGGGAGTGAACGAGCAGTACTTC.